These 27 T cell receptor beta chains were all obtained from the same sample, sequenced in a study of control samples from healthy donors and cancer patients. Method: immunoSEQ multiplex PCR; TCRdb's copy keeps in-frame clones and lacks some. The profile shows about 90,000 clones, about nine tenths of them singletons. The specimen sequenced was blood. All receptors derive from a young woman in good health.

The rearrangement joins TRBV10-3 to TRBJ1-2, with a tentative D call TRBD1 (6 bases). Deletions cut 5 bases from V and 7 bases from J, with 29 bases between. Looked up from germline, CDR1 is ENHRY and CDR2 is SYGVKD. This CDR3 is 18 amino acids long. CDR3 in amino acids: CAISPIGLHRDNLSGYTF. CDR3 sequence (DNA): TGTGCCATCAGTCCGATCGGACTACACCGGGACAATCTAAGTGGCTACACCTTC.

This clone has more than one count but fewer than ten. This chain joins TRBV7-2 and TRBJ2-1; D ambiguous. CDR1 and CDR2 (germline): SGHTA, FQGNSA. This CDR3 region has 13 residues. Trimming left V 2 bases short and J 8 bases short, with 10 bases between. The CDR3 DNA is TGTGCCAGCAGCTTATTTAATTTCGATGAGCAGTTCTTC. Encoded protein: CASSLFNFDEQFF.

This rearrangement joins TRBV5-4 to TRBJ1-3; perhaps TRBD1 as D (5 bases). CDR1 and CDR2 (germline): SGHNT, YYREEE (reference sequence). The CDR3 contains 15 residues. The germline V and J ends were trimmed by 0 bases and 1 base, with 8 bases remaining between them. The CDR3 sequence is CASSLGAGSGNTIYF. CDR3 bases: TGTGCCAGCAGCTTGGGGGCAGGGTCTGGAAACACCATATATTTT. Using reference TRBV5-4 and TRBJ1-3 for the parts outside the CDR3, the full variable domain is ETGVTQSPTHLIKTRGQQVTLRCSSQSGHNTVSWYQQALGQGPQFIFQYYREEENGRGNFPPRFSGLQFPNYSSELNVNALELDDSALYLCASSLGAGSGNTIYFGEGSWLTVV.

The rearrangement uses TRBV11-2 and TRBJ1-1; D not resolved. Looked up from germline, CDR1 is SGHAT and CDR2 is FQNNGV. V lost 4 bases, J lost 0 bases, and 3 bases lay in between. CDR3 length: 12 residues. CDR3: CASSSMNTEAFF. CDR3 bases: TGTGCCAGCAGCTCCATGAACACTGAAGCTTTCTTT.

The DNA of the CDR3 is TGTGCCAGCAGCTTAAATACCCATTACAGGGGCCCTAATTCACCCCTCCACTTT. Its translation: CASSLNTHYRGPNSPLHF. The chain carries TRBV11-3 and TRBJ1-6; 7 bases line up with TRBD1. Germline loops: CDR1 SGHNT, CDR2 YENEEA. The CDR3 has 18 residues. The V and J ends lost 2 bases and 6 bases, in that order; junction bases with no gene match: 13.

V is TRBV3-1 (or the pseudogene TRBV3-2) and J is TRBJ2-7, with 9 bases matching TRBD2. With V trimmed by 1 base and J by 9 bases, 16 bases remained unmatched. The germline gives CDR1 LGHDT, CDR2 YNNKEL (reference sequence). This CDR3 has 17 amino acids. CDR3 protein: CASSQVSGTSRGKGQYF. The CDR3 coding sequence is TGTGCCAGCAGCCAAGTATCCGGGACTAGCAGGGGAAAAGGGCAGTACTTC.

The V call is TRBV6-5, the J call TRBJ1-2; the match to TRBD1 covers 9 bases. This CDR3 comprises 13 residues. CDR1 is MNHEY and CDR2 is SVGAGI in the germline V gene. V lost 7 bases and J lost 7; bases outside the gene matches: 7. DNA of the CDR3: TGTGCCAGCAAAGGGGACAGGGTGGGTGGCTACACCTTC. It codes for CASKGDRVGGYTF.

Here the CDR3 DNA reads TGCGCCAGCAGGAGGGAGAGTAACTATGGCTACACCTTC. This sequence encodes CASRRESNYGYTF. The chain carries TRBV5-1 and TRBJ1-2; D not resolved. Germline CDR1 is SGHRS and CDR2 is YFSETQ. The CDR3 is 13 residues long. With 5 bases removed from V and 1 base from J, the gap between germline ends came to 9 bases.

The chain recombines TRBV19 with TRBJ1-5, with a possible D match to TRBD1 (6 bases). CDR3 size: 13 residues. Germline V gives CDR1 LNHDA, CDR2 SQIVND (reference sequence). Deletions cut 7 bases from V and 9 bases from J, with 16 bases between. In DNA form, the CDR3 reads TGTGCCAGTACCAAAGGGGGGGCTCCGCCCCAGCATTTT. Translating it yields CASTKGGAPPQHF.

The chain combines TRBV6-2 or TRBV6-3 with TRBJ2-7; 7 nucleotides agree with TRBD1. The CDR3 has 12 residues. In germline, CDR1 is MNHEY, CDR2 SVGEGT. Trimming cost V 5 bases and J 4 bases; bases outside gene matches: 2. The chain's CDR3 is CASSHRGYEQYF. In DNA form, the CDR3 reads TGTGCCAGCAGTCACAGGGGATACGAGCAGTACTTC.

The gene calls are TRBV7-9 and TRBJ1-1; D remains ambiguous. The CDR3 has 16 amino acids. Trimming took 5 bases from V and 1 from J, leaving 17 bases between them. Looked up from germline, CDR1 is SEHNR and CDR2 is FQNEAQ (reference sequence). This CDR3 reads CASSPHAGSRNTEAFF. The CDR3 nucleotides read TGTGCCAGCAGCCCACACGCGGGGTCCCGGAACACTGAAGCTTTCTTT.

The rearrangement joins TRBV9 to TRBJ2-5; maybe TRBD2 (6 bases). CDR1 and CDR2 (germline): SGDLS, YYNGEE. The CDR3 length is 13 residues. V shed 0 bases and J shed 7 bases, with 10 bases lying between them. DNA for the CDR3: TGTGCCAGCAGCGTAGAAGGGCGGGGGACCCAGTACTTC. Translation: CASSVEGRGTQYF.

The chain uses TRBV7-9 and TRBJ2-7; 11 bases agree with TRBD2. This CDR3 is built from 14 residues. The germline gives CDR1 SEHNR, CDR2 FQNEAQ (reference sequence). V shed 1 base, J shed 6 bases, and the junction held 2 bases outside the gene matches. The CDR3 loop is CASSLGSGGAEQYF. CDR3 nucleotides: TGTGCCAGCAGCTTAGGTAGCGGGGGGGCCGAGCAGTACTTC.

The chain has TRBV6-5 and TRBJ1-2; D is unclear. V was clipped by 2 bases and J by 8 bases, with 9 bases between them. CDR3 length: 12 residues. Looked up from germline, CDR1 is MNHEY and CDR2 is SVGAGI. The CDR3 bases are TGTGCCAGCAGTTACATAGGTGGAGGCTACACCTTC. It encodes CASSYIGGGYTF.

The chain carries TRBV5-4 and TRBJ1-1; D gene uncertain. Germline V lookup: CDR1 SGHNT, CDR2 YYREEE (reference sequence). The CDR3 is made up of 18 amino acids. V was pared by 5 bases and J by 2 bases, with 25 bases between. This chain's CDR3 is CASSRLGRSTGENTEAFF. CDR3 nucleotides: TGTGCCAGCAGTCGCTTGGGGAGGTCGACTGGAGAAAACACTGAAGCTTTCTTT.

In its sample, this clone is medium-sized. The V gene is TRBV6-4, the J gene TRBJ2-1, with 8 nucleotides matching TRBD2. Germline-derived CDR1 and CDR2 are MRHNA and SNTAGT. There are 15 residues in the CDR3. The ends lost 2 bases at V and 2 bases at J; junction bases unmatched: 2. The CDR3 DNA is TGTGCCAGCAGTGACGGAGCGGGGGCCTACAATGAGCAGTTCTTC. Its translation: CASSDGAGAYNEQFF.

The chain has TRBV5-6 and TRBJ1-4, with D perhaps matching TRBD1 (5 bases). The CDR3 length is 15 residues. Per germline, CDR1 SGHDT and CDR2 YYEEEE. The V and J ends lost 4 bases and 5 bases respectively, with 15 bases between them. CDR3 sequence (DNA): TGTGCCAGCAGCACCACGGGACTGGGAAATGAAAAACTGTTTTTT. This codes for CASSTTGLGNEKLFF. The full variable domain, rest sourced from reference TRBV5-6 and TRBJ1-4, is DAGVTQSPTHLIKTRGQQVTLRCSPKSGHDTVSWYQQALGQGPQFIFQYYEEEERQRGNFPDRFSGHQFPNYSSELNVNALLLGDSALYLCASSTTGLGNEKLFFGSGTQLSVL.

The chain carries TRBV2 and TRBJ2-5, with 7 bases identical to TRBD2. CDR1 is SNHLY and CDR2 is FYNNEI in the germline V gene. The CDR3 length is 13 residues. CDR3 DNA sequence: TGTGTCTCCCTTCGGGGGGAGGGGGAGACCCAGTACTTC. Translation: CVSLRGEGETQYF.

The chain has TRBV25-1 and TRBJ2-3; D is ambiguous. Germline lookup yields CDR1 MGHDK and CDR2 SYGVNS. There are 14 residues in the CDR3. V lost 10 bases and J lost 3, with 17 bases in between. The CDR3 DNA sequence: TGTGCCACCACTCAGCAACTGGGAACAGATACGCAGTATTTT. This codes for CATTQQLGTDTQYF.

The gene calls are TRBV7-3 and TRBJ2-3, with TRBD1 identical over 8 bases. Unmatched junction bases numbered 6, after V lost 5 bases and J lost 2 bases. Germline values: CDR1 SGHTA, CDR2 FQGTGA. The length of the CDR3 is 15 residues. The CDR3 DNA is TGTGCCAGCAGCCCAGGGGGCGGATACACAGATACGCAGTATTTT. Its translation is CASSPGGGYTDTQYF. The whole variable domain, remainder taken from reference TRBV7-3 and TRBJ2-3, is GAGVSQTPSNKVTEKGKYVELRCDPISGHTALYWYRQSLGQGPEFLIYFQGTGAADDSGLPNDRFFAVRPEGSVSTLKIQRTERGDSAVYLCASSPGGGYTDTQYFGPGTRLTVL.

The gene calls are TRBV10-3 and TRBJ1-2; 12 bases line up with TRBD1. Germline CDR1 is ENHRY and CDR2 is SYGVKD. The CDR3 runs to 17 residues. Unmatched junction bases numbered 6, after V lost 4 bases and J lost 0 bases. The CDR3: CAISGPGQGASNYGYTF. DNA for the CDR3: TGTGCCATCAGTGGACCGGGACAGGGGGCGTCTAACTATGGCTACACCTTC.

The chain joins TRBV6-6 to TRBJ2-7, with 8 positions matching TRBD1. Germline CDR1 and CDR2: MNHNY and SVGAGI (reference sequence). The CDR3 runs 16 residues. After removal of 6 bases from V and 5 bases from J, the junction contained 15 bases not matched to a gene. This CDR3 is CASSSASGQVKDEQYF. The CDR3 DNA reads TGTGCCAGCAGCTCGGCCTCGGGACAGGTAAAGGACGAGCAGTACTTC.

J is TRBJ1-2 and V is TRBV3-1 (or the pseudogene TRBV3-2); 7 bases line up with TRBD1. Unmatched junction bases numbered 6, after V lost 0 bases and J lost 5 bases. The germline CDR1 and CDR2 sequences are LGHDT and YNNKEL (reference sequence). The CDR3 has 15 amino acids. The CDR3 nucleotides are TGTGCCAGCAGCCAAGATGCCGGGACAGTTTATGGCTACACCTTC. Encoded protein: CASSQDAGTVYGYTF.

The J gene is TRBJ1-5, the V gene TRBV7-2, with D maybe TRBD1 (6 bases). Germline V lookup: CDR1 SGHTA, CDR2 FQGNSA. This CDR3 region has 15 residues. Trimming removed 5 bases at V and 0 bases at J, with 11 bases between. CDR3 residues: CASSQGQISNQPQHF. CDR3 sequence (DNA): TGTGCCAGCAGCCAGGGGCAAATTAGCAATCAGCCCCAGCATTTT.

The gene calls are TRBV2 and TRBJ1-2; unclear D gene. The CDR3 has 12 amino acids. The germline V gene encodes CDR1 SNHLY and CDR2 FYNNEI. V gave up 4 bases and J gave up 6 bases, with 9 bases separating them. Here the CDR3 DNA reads TGTGCCAGCAGTGTCAGGAGGGATGGCTACACCTTC. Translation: CASSVRRDGYTF.

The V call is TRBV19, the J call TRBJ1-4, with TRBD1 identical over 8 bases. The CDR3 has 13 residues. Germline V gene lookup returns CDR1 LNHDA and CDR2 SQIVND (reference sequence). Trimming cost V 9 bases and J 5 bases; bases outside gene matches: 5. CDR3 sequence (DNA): TGTGCCAGCAACAGGGGGGGGAATGAAAAACTGTTTTTT. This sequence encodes CASNRGGNEKLFF. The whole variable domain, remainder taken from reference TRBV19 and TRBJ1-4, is DGGITQSPKYLFRKEGQNVTLSCEQNLNHDAMYWYRQDPGQGLRLIYYSQIVNDFQKGDIAEGYSVSREKKESFPLTVTSAQKNPTAFYLCASNRGGNEKLFFGSGTQLSVL.

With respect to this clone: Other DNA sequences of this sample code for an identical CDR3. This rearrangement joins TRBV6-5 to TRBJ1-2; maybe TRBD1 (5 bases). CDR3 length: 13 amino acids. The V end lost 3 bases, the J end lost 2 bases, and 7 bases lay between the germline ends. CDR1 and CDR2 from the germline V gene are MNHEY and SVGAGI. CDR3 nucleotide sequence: TGTGCCAGCAGTTATGAGGGGAACTATGGCTACACCTTC. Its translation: CASSYEGNYGYTF.